The TCR beta chain under discussion was sequenced for a study of blood T cell repertoires in COVID-19. The wider study: Material from acute and convalescent COVID-19 was sourced from the United States, Italy and Spain. PBMCs, B-cell-depleted T cells, or T cells provided the cDNA or gDNA that made up the material.

Per the study methods: Scientists estimated how many nucleated cells there were by amplifying reference gene primers. Only in-frame clones appear in the TCRdb table, and some are missing; sequencing was by immunoSEQ multiplex PCR. V, J and clone size are those of that table, while D and trimming were read from the DNA. The top ten clones hold less than 2% of a sample with some 270,000 clones, 75% to 90% of them seen once. CDR1 is SGHDT, CDR2 YYEEEE, per germline. Unmatched junction bases numbered 7, after V lost 3 bases and J lost 7 bases. The CDR3 has 14 amino acids. The participants were between roughly 18 and 90 years old and came from fewer than 25 US areas. This clone was counted once.

The sequence was collected from a woman in her thirties or forties who had recovered from COVID-19. Sequencing was carried out using PBMCs or T cells enriched from blood (not recorded which). This chain uses TRBV5-6 with TRBJ1-5; 7 bases agree with TRBD1. CDR3: CASSSLGGRQPQHF. CDR3 nucleotide sequence: TGTGCCAGCAGCTCCCTAGGGGGCCGGCAGCCCCAGCATTTT.